The 21 T cell receptor beta chains presented below share a single source sample, sequenced in a study of blood T cells in healthy people across ages. A second about 6 to 12 cycle PCR used barcoded and J-beta primers. TCRdb reprocessed the 5' RACE reads via MiXCR and lists one record per CDR3 protein. Altogether about 800,000 distinct CDR3 sequences are present, around a quarter being singletons, with the ten largest covering under 4.5%. This same sample was also part of a study on T cells of mothers and their children.

Sequencing was done on a sample of blood. The source is a boy under 18 in good health.

V usage is TRBV6-2 or TRBV6-3 and J usage is TRBJ1-6; 7 positions agree with TRBD1. Germline V gene data show CDR1 as MNHEY and CDR2 as SVGEGT. The CDR3 runs to 15 residues. V lost 6 bases to trimming and J lost 8 bases; unmatched junction nucleotides: 10. The CDR3 region is CASSPSDRAYSPLHF. Here the CDR3 DNA reads TGTGCCAGCAGCCCCTCCGACAGGGCGTATTCACCCCTCCACTTT.

V usage is TRBV3-1 and J usage is TRBJ2-5; D is tentatively TRBD1 or TRBD2 (5 bases each). With 4 bases removed from V and 1 base from J, the gap between germline ends came to 10 bases. Looked up from germline, CDR1 is LGHDT and CDR2 is YNNKEL (reference sequence). This CDR3 is 14 amino acids long. This CDR3 is CASSRGTTQETQYF. CDR3 bases: TGTGCCAGCAGCCGAGGGACCACCCAAGAGACCCAGTACTTC.

This clonotype has more than one count but fewer than ten. The genes are TRBV29-1 and TRBJ1-1; the D gene is possibly TRBD1 (6 bases). V lost 5 bases, J lost 5 bases, and 9 bases lay in between. This CDR3 is 11 amino acids long. CDR1 and CDR2 from the germline V gene are SQVTM and ANQGSEA. For the CDR3, the DNA is TGCAGCGTTATAGGGGGGACTGAAGCTTTCTTT. Translation gives CSVIGGTEAFF.

This clonotype was observed a few times. The chain employs TRBV11-2 and TRBJ1-4, with D maybe TRBD1 (5 bases). CDR1 and CDR2 from the germline V gene are SGHAT and FQNNGV. Trimming cost V 0 bases and J 6 bases, with 11 bases left between them. The CDR3 covers 15 residues. CDR3 loop: CASSLEPGPDEKLFF. The CDR3 DNA reads as TGTGCCAGCAGCTTAGAGCCGGGGCCCGATGAAAAACTGTTTTTT.

The sample holds a few counts of this clonotype. This chain joins TRBV2 and TRBJ2-3, with D tentatively TRBD1 (5 bases). The length of the CDR3 is 14 residues. Looked up from germline, CDR1 is SNHLY and CDR2 is FYNNEI. Trimming shortened V by 5 bases and J by 0 bases, and 9 bases separated the two germline ends. CDR3 sequence (DNA): TGTGCCAGCAGTAACAGGTTTAGCACAGATACGCAGTATTTT. It translates to CASSNRFSTDTQYF.

The chain recombines TRBV27 with TRBJ1-1; D remains unclear. The V end lost 2 bases, the J end lost 4 bases, and 8 bases lay between the germline ends. CDR1 and CDR2 (germline): MNHEY, SMNVEV (reference sequence). The CDR3 is made up of 13 amino acids. The CDR3 coding sequence is TGTGCCAGCAGTTTAAGTATGGGCACTGAAGCTTTCTTT. Translating it yields CASSLSMGTEAFF.

This clonotype has a handful of counts. The rearrangement uses TRBV7-3 and TRBJ2-2; no firm D call. V was cut by 6 bases and J by 5 bases, with 13 bases left in between. Germline CDR1 reads SGHTA; CDR2 reads FQGTGA. This CDR3 contains 14 residues. The CDR3, as DNA: TGTGCCAGCAGACCGGGCCCCAGGACCGGGGAGCTGTTTTTT. It translates to CASRPGPRTGELFF. Full variable domain (rest looked up from reference TRBV7-3 and TRBJ2-2): GAGVSQTPSNKVTEKGKYVELRCDPISGHTALYWYRQSLGQGPEFLIYFQGTGAADDSGLPNDRFFAVRPEGSVSTLKIQRTERGDSAVYLCASRPGPRTGELFFGEGSRLTVL.

This clonotype showed up just a few times. V and J are TRBV7-2 and TRBJ1-1; 10 bases are a match to TRBD1. V lost 1 base and J lost 5; bases outside the gene matches: 7. The CDR3 extends over 16 amino acids. Per the germline V gene, CDR1 is SGHTA and CDR2 is FQGNSA. DNA of the CDR3: TGTGCCAGCAGCTTAGGGACAGGGGGTGGAAGAACTGAAGCTTTCTTT. It encodes CASSLGTGGGRTEAFF.

In its sample, this clonotype was seen a few times. One end of the junction does not line up with germline, which may come from a read error. This rearrangement joins TRBV11-2 to TRBJ2-5; TRBD1 matches at 7 bases. Germline-derived CDR1 and CDR2 are SGHAT and FQNNGV. This CDR3 region has 13 residues. The CDR3 loop reads CASTLGTVYERFF. The CDR3 DNA sequence: TGTGCCAGCACCTTAGGGACAGTCTATGAGCGGTTCTTC.

The sample holds one count of this clonotype. The rearrangement links TRBV20-1 to TRBJ2-7, with 8 bases aligning to TRBD2. The CDR3 totals 14 residues. V lost 0 bases, J lost 0 bases, and 1 base stayed unmatched. Germline V gene lookup returns CDR1 DFQATT and CDR2 SNEGSKA (reference sequence). The CDR3 region has the DNA TGCAGTGCTAGAGAACTAGCGGTCTCCTACGAGCAGTACTTC. Protein sequence: CSARELAVSYEQYF.

The chain couples TRBV20-1 to TRBJ2-5, with TRBD2 as a possible D gene (7 bases). The J call may be faulty, since TRBJ2-1 better matches the DNA end. CDR1 DFQATT and CDR2 SNEGSKA come from the germline V gene (reference sequence). This CDR3 has 14 residues. The CDR3 is CSARVAGATGQQFF. CDR3 DNA sequence: TGCAGTGCTAGGGTGGCGGGGGCCACGGGTCAGCAGTTCTTC.

As DNA, the CDR3 is TGTGCCAGCAGGTCCATAAGAGGGAATAATTCACCCCTCCACTTT. Its translation: CASRSIRGNNSPLHF. The J gene is TRBJ1-6, the V gene TRBV28, with no clear D. Trimming took off 6 bases at V and 5 bases at J, with 14 bases between the two ends. Germline V lookup: CDR1 MDHEN, CDR2 SYDVKM. This CDR3 is 15 amino acids long.

The V call is TRBV6-5, the J call TRBJ1-5; 7 positions agree with TRBD1. Germline V gene sequence: CDR1 MNHEY, CDR2 SVGAGI. The trim removed 0 bases at V and 9 bases at J, leaving 5 bases unmatched. The CDR3 is 14 amino acids. The CDR3: CASSYSGGWGPQHF. CDR3 DNA: TGTGCCAGCAGTTACTCAGGGGGCTGGGGGCCCCAGCATTTT.

This clonotype has just one count. This rearrangement joins TRBV11-3 to TRBJ2-1; a weak D match, TRBD1 (7 bases). Germline CDR1 and CDR2: SGHNT and YENEEA. Deletions cut 2 bases from V and 4 bases from J, with 12 bases between. This CDR3 comprises 15 residues. The CDR3 DNA is TGTGCCAGCAGCTTATTTCCAGGGGGGTACAATGAGCAGTTCTTC. It encodes CASSLFPGGYNEQFF.

This clonotype has more than one count but fewer than ten. The chain joins TRBV30 to TRBJ2-3; TRBD1 aligns across 9 bases. V was pared by 2 bases and J by 5 bases, with 8 bases of the junction left unmatched. Germline V gene data show CDR1 as GTSNPN and CDR2 as SVGIG (reference sequence). CDR3 length: 15 residues. The CDR3 protein is CAWSPGQGKEDTQYF. CDR3 nucleotides: TGTGCCTGGAGTCCAGGACAGGGGAAAGAAGATACGCAGTATTTT.

The rearrangement uses TRBV3-1 and TRBJ2-5, with 7 bases matching TRBD1. The J call may be faulty, since TRBJ2-7 better matches the DNA end. The germline gives CDR1 LGHDT, CDR2 YNNKEL (reference sequence). This CDR3 is built from 15 residues. The CDR3 loop is CASSQVRGQSYEQYF. CDR3 nucleotide sequence: TGTGCCAGCAGCCAAGTTCGGGGACAGAGCTACGAGCAGTACTTC.

This clonotype was observed a handful of times. The rearrangement uses TRBV4-3 and TRBJ2-1; 7 bases are shared with TRBD1. This CDR3 spans 14 amino acids. Looked up from germline, CDR1 is LGHNA and CDR2 is YSLEER. J was trimmed by 8 bases and V by 2 bases; bases with no gene match: 6. For the CDR3, the DNA is TGCGCCAGCAGCCAAAGCGGACAGGCCCATGAGCAGTTCTTC. As protein: CASSQSGQAHEQFF.

V and J are TRBV7-2 and TRBJ2-3; TRBD2 matches 10 bases. The CDR3 sequence is 14 residues long. V gave up 7 bases and J gave up 4 bases; unmatched junction bases: 5. Germline values: CDR1 SGHTA, CDR2 FQGNSA. DNA for the CDR3: TGTGCCAGCAACATAGCGGGGGGTCCAGATACGCAGTATTTT. This sequence encodes CASNIAGGPDTQYF.

This clonotype has only a few counts. The chain uses TRBV5-1 and TRBJ2-7; no reliable D call. This CDR3 has 13 residues. Germline assignment: CDR1 SGHRS and CDR2 YFSETQ. The V end lost 4 bases, the J end lost 3 bases, and 11 bases lay between the germline ends. CDR3 loop: CASSPGIDYEQYF. The CDR3 DNA sequence: TGCGCCAGCAGCCCTGGGATAGACTACGAGCAGTACTTC.

The chain recombines TRBV12-3 or TRBV12-4 with TRBJ1-5; D gene ambiguous. Deletions cut 3 bases from V and 6 bases from J, with 15 bases between. This CDR3 has 15 amino acids. The CDR3 loop reads CASSFGGLKGQPQHF. In nucleotides, the CDR3 is TGTGCCAGCAGTTTTGGTGGTTTGAAGGGTCAGCCCCAGCATTTT.

The table lists this clonotype with a few counts. The germline gene is not matched at one end of the junction; a read error may be the cause. The rearrangement links TRBV5-1 to TRBJ2-3; 13 nucleotides match TRBD2. The germline V gene encodes CDR1 SGHRS and CDR2 YFSETQ. This CDR3 comprises 19 residues. CDR3 in DNA: TGCGCCAGCAGCTTGGATGAACCGGGACTAGCGGGGATCACAGATGCGCAGTATTTT. This sequence encodes CASSLDEPGLAGITDAQYF.